This TCR beta chain was sequenced in a study of tumor-infiltrating lymphocytes in primary liver carcinoma. In the study overall: Primary liver carcinomas in the patients were surgically resected.

On this clonotype itself: The junction does not match germline at one end; this may be a read error.

Unsorted whole blood supplied the blood RNA, and germline DNA was isolated too. Looked up from germline, CDR1 is ENHRY and CDR2 is SYGVKD. The CDR3 loop spans 14 amino acids. From about 490 ng of total RNA, TCR beta-specific cDNA was reverse-transcribed using a constant-region primer. Slightly modified ARM-PCR with three nested multiplex PCR rounds yielded TCR beta libraries. Amplification in the first two PCR rounds was performed using TRBV1-TRBV30 forward primers and a C-beta reverse primer for approximately 10 cycles each. TCRdb fed the multiplex PCR reads into MiXCR, producing one record per CDR3 protein. The sample consists of under 200,000 distinct CDR3 sequences, around 60% of them appearing once.

Sequenced material: peripheral blood. The chain combines TRBV10-3 with TRBJ2-3; D is perhaps TRBD2 (5 bases). The receptor comes from a woman aged 60 to 75 with primary liver carcinoma and hepatitis B virus infection. The CDR3 bases are TGTGCCATCTTTTTAACTGCTAGCACAGATACGCAATATTTT. Residues: CAIFLTASTDTQYF.